The clone carrying this T cell receptor (beta chain) has a count of ten or more. The sample belongs to a study of T cells in Graves' hyperthyroidism and ophthalmopathy. RNA transcripts gave rise to amplified TCR beta CDR3 regions. Researchers ran a first-round RT-PCR on the TCR CDR3 using the HTBI primer set. TCRdb fed the multiplex PCR reads into MiXCR, producing one record per CDR3 protein. The table records approximately 410,000 distinct CDR3 sequences, roughly 13% of them present only once. Stability of Graves' hyperthyroidism was defined as absent ophthalmopathy progression within 18 months. This CDR3 contains 11 residues. In germline, CDR1 is GTSNPN, CDR2 SVGIG (reference sequence).

The sequence came from a woman in her late teens or twenties with Graves' hyperthyroidism. Sequenced: blood. J is TRBJ2-7 and V is TRBV30, with a possible D match to TRBD2 (5 bases). The chain's CDR3 is CGGGGDYEQYF. The CDR3 region has the DNA TGTGGTGGAGGTGGGGACTACGAGCAGTACTTC.